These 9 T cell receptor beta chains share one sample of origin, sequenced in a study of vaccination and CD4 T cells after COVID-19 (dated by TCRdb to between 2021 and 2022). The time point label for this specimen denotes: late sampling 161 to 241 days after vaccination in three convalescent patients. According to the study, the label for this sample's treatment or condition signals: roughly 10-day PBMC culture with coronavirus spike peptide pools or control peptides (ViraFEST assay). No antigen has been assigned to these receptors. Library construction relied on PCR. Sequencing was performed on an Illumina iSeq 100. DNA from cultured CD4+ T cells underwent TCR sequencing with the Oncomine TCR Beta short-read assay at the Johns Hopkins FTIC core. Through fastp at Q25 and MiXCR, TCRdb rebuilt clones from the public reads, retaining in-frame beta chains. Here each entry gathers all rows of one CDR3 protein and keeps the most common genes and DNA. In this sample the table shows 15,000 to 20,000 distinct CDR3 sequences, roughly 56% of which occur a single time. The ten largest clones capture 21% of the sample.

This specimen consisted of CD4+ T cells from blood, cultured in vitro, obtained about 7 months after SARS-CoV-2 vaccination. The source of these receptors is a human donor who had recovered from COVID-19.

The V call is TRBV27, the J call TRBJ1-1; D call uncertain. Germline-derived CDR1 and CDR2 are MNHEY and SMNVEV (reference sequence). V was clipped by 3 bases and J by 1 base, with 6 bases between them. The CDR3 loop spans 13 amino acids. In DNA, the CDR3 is TGTGCCAGCAGTTTGAGGAGGAACACTGAAGCTTTCTTT. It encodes CASSLRRNTEAFF.

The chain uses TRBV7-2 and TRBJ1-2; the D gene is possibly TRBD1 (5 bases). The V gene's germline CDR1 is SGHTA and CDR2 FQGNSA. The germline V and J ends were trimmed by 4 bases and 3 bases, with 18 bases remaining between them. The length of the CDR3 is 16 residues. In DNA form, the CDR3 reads TGTGCCAGCAGCTCCCAGTGGGGGGAGTTAGACTATGGCTACACCTTC. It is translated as CASSSQWGELDYGYTF. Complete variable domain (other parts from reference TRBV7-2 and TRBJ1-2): GAGVSQSPSNKVTEKGKDVELRCDPISGHTALYWYRQSLGQGLEFLIYFQGNSAPDKSGLPSDRFSAERTGGSVSTLTIQRTQQEDSAVYLCASSSQWGELDYGYTFGSGTRLTVV.

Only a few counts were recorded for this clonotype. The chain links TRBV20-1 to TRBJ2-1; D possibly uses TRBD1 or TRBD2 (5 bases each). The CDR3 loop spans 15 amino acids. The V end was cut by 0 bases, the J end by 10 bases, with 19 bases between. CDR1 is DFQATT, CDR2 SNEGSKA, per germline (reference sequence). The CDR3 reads CSARDPGRQGVEQFF. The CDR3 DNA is TGCAGTGCTAGAGATCCGGGACGCCAAGGCGTAGAGCAGTTCTTC.

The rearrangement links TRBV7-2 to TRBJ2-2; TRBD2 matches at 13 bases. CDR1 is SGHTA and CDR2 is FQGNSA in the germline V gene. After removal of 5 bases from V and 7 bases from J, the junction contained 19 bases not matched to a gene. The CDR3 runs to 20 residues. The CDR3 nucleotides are TGTGCCAGCAGCCCTAGGCGGGTACTAGCGGGAGGGTCTGGGGGCGGGGAGCTGTTTTTT. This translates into CASSPRRVLAGGSGGGELFF.

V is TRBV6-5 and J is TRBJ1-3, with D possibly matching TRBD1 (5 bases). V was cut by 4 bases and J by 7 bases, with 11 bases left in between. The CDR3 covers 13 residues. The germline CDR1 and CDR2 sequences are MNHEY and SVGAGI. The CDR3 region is CASSSGQGNTIYF. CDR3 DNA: TGTGCCAGCAGTTCGGGGCAGGGCAACACCATATATTTT.

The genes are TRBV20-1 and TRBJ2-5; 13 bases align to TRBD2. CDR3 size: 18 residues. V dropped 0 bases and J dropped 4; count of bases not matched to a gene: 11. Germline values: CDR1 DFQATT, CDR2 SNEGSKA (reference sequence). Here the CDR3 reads CSARDPVGLAGLGETQYF. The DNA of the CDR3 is TGCAGTGCTAGAGATCCAGTGGGACTAGCGGGATTGGGAGAGACCCAGTACTTC.

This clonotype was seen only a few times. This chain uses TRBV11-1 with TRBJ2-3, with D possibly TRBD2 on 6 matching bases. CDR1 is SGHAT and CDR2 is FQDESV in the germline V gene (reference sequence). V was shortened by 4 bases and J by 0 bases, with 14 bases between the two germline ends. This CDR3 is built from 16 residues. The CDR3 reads CASSSQERVSTDTQYF. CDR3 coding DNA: TGTGCCAGCAGCTCCCAGGAGCGGGTTAGCACAGATACGCAGTATTTT. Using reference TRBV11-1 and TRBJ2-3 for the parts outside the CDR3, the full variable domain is EAEVAQSPRYKITEKSQAVAFWCDPISGHATLYWYRQILGQGPELLVQFQDESVVDDSQLPKDRFSAERLKGVDSTLKIQPAELGDSAMYLCASSSQERVSTDTQYFGPGTRLTVL.

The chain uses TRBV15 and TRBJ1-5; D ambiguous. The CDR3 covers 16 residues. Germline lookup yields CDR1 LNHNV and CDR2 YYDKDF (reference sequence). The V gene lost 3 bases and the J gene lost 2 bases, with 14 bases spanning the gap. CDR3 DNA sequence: TGTGCCACCAGCAGGGGTGACCTGGGCGGCAATCAGCCCCAGCATTTT. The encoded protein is CATSRGDLGGNQPQHF.

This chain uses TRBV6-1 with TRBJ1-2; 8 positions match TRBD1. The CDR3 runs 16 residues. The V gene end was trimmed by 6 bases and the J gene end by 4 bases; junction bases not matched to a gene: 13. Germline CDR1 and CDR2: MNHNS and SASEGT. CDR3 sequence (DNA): TGTGCCAGCAGAGCCACCTGGACAGGGAACACCTATGGCTACACCTTC. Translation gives CASRATWTGNTYGYTF.